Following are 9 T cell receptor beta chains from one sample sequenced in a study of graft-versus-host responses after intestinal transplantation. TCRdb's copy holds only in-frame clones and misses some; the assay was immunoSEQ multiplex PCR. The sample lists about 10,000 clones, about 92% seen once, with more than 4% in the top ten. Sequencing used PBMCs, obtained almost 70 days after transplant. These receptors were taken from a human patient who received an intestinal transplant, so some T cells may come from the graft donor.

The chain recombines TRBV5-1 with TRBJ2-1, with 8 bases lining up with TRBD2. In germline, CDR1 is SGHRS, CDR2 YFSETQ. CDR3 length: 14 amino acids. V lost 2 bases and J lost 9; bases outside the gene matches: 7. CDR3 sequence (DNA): TGCGCCAGCAGCTTTATATTAGCGGGATCTGAGCAGTTCTTC. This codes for CASSFILAGSEQFF.

CDR3 in amino acids: CASRLSGRAADTQYF. DNA for the CDR3: TGTGCAAGTCGCTTAAGCGGGAGGGCCGCAGATACGCAGTATTTT. This chain links TRBV12-2 with TRBJ2-3; the D call TRBD2 from the table was never checked on the DNA. TRBV12-2 counts as a pseudogene. CDR3 length: 15 residues.

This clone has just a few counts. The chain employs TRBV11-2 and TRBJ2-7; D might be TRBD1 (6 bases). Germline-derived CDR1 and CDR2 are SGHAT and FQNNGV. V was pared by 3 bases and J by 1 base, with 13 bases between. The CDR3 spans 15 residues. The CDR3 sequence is CASSFGQPISYEQYF. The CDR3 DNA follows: TGTGCCAGCAGCTTTGGACAGCCAATTTCCTACGAGCAGTACTTC.

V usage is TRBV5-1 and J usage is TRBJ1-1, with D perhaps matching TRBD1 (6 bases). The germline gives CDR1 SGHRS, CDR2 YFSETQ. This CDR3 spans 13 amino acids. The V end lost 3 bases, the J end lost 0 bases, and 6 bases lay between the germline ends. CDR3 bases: TGCGCCAGCAGCTCAGGGGTGAACACTGAAGCTTTCTTT. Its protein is CASSSGVNTEAFF.

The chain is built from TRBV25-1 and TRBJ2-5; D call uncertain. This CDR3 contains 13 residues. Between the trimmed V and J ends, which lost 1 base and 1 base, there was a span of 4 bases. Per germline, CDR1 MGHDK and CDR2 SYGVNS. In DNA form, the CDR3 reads TGTGCCAGCAGTGAATTGGGCCAAGAGACCCAGTACTTC. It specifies CASSELGQETQYF.

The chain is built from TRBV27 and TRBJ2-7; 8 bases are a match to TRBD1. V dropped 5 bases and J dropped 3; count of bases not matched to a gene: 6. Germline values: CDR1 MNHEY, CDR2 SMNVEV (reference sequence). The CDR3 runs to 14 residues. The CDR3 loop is CASSPGQGNYEQYF. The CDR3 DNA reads TGTGCCAGCAGTCCCGGACAGGGCAACTACGAGCAGTACTTC.

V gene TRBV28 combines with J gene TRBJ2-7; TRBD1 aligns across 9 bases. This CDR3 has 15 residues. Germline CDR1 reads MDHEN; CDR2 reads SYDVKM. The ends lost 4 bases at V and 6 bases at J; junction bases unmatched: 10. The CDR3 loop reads CASSSPGTGSVEQYF. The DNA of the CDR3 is TGTGCCAGCAGTTCGCCCGGGACAGGGTCCGTCGAGCAGTACTTC.

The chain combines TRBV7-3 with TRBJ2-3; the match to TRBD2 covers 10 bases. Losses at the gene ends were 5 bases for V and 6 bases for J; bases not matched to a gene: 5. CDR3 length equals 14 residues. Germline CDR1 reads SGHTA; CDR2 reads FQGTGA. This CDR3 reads CASSIAGGTDTQYF. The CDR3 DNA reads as TGTGCCAGCAGCATAGCGGGAGGTACGGATACGCAGTATTTT.

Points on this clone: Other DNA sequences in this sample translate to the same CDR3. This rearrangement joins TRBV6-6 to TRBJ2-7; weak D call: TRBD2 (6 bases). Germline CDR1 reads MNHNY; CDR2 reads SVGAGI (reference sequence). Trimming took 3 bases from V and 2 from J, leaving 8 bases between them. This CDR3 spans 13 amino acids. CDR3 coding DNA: TGTGCCAGCAGTTATACGGGGGCCTACGAGCAGTACTTC. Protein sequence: CASSYTGAYEQYF.